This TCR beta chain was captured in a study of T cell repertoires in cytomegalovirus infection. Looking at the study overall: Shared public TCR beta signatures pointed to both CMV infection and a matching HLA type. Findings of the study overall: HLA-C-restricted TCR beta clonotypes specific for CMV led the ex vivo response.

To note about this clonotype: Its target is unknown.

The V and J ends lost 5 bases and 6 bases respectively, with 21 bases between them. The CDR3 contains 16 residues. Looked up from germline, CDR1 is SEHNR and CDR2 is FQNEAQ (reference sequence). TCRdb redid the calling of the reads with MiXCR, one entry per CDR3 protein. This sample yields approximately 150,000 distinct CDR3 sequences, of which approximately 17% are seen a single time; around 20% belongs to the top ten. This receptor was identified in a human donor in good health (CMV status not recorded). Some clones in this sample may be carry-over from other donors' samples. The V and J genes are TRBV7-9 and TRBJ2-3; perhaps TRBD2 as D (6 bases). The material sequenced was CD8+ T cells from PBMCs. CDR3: CASSPGGTPLEDTQYF. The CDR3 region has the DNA TGTGCCAGCAGCCCTGGGGGGACGCCCCTGGAGGATACGCAGTATTTT.